The entry below gives a single TCR beta chain sequence along with its context. The antigen this receptor binds is unknown. No base-level quality is on record; no much larger clone is a single base apart. TCRbeta CDR3 regions were amplified from genomic DNA using the immunoSEQ Assay, a bias-controlled multiplex PCR. In the paper's pipeline: Within the assay, amplification of reference gene primers was used to estimate how many nucleated cells each sample contained. To quantify the absolute abundance of each unique TCRbeta CDR3 rearrangement, sequence reads were collapsed and filtered. For each sample, productive Simpson clonality was calculated as the square root of Simpson's diversity index across productive rearrangements. Entries here come from immuneACCESS through TCRdb and include only in-frame sequences with V and J called. Some clones fail to appear in such tables; in the studies checked, an unresolved V gene covers under half of the shortfall, and the cause of the remainder is unknown. That table furnishes V, J and clone size, whereas the DNA furnished D and trimming. The table for this sample lists approximately 130,000 clones; approximately 90% of them were counted only once. Less than 30% of the sample lies in the top ten.

Each collaborating institution followed its own protocols to collect whole blood in K2EDTA tubes. For TCRbeta analysis, collaborators shipped samples as frozen whole blood, isolated PBMCs, or DNA extracted from either of those sample types. CDR3 length: 14 amino acids, cysteine to phenylalanine. Only CDR3 DNA remains: 42 bases, in frame from the first base. For CDR1 and CDR2, the germline V gene lists MDHEN and SYDVKM. Trimming accounts for 3 bases at V and 4 bases at J, while the number of junction bases matched to no gene is 6. This entry is derived from a study of blood T cell repertoires in COVID-19 (dated by TCRdb to the early 2020s). Regarding the research as a whole: Collaborator samples came from the United States, Italy and Spain and covered acute and convalescent phases of COVID-19. The prospective study material was composed of cDNA or gDNA derived from T cells, B-cell-depleted T cells, or PBMCs. The dataset comprised deeply sampled blood TCRbeta repertoires from subjects exposed to, actively infected with, or recovered from COVID-19. The repertoires were released in a freely available public database intended as a resource for research on the immune response to SARS-CoV-2. The samples were drawn from the first 160 participants of the ongoing ImmuneRACE study and from 1,254 subjects provided by 6 global collaborators. Sample metadata almost always included a de-identified subject ID, COVID-19 status, age in years and sex. HLA class I and class II types, where available, came from metadata supplied by the sample provider rather than from assay-based typing.

Beyond this particular receptor, the publication reports: The quantity of clinical and demographic metadata differed by source and by participant and was supplied without curation.

Sequencing was carried out using peripheral blood. Recombination connected TRBV28 to TRBJ2-7, and TRBD2 matches 7 of the central bases. The clonotype was recovered from a man aged 70 or older with active or convalescent COVID-19. The CDR3 region reads CASSLGGSRYEQYF. The sequence in DNA is TGTGCCAGCAGTTTGGGCGGGAGCCGATACGAGCAGTACTTC.